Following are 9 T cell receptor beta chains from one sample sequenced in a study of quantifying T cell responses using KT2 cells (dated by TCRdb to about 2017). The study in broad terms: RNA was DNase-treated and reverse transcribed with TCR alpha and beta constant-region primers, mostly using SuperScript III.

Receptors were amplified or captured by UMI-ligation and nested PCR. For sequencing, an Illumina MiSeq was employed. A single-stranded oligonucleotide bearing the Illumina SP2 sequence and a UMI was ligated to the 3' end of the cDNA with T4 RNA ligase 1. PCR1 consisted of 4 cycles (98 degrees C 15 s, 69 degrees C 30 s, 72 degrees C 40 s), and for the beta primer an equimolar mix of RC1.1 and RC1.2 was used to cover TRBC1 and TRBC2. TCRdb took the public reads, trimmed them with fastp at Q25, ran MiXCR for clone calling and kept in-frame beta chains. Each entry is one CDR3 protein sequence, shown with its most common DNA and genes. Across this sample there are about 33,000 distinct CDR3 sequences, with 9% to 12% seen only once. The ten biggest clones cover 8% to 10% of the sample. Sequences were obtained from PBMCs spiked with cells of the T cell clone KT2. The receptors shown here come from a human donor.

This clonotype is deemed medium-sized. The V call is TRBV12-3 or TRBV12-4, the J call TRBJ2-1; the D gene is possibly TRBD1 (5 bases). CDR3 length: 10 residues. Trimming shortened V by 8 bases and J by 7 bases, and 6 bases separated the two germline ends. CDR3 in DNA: TGTGCCAGCCAGGGAAATGAGCAGTTCTTC. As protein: CASQGNEQFF.

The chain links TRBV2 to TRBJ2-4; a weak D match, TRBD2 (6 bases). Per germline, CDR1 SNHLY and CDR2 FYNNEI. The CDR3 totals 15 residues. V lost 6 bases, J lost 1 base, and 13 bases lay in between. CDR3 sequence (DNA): TGTGCCAGCAGGGATTCCCGGGGGGCCAAAAACATTCAGTACTTC. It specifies CASRDSRGAKNIQYF.

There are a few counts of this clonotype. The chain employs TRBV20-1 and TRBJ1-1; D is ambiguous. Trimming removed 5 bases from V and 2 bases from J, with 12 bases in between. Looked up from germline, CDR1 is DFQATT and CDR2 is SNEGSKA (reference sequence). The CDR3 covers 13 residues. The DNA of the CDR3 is TGCAGTGCTGCCCGGACGGCTAACACTGAAGCTTTCTTT. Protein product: CSAARTANTEAFF.

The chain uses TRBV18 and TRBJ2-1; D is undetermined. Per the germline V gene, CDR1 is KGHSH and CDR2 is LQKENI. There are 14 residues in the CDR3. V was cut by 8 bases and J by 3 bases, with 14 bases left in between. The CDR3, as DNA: TGTGCCAGCCTCCCAGGCTACCTCTACAATGAGCAGTTCTTC. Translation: CASLPGYLYNEQFF.

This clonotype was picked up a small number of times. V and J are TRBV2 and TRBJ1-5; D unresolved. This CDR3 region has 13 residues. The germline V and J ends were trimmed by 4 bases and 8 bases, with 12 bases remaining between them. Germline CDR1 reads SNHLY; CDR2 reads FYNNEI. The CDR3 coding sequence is TGTGCCAGCAGTGGGGAGGCCCAGGAGCCCCAGCATTTT. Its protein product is CASSGEAQEPQHF.

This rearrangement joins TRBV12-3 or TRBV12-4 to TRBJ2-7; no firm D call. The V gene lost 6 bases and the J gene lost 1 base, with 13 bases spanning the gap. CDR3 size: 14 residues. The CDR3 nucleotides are TGTGCCAGCAGGGGCTCCATTGGGTCCTACGAGCAGTACTTC. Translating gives CASRGSIGSYEQYF.

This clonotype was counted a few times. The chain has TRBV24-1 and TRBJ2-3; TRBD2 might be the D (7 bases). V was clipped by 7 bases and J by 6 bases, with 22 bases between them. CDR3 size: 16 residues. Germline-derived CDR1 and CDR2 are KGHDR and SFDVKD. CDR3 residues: CATSPSWGGSADTQYF. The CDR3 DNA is TGTGCCACCAGCCCTTCGTGGGGGGGCTCCGCGGATACGCAGTATTTT.

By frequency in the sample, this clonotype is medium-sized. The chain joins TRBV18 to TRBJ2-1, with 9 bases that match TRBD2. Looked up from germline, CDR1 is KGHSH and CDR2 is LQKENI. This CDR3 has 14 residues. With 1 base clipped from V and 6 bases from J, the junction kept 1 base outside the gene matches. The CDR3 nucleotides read TGTGCCAGCTCACCACTGGGACTAGCCAATGAGCAGTTCTTC. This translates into CASSPLGLANEQFF.

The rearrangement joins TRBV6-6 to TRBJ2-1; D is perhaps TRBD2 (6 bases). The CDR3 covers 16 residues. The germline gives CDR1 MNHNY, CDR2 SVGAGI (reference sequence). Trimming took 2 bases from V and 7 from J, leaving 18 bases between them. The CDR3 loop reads CASSYIHGGKGNEQFF. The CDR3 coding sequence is TGTGCCAGCAGTTACATCCACGGCGGGAAGGGGAATGAGCAGTTCTTC.